What follows are 3 T cell receptor beta chains derived from one specimen sequenced in a study of a mutant IDH1 vaccine in newly diagnosed glioma. Libraries were prepared by immunoSEQ multiplex PCR; TCRdb keeps only in-frame clonotypes and omits some of them. The sample has over 30,000 clones, roughly 89% seen once. Time point given: week 47, end of study. Every vaccination contained 300 ug of the mutant IDH1 20-mer peptide and was paired with topical imiquimod. Their antigens remain unidentified. The starting material was PBMCs, obtained from a glioma patient whose treatment included an IDH1 peptide vaccine. The source is a woman under 40 with glioma.

This sequence joins TRBV11-2 and TRBJ1-1, with 8 nucleotides matching TRBD1. The CDR3 loop spans 13 amino acids. Germline V lookup: CDR1 SGHAT, CDR2 FQNNGV. V lost 0 bases and J lost 8; bases outside the gene matches: 2. The CDR3 DNA is TGTGCCAGCAGCTTAGAATGGACAGGGGAAGCTTTCTTT. It codes for CASSLEWTGEAFF.

The chain links TRBV29-1 to TRBJ1-1; TRBD1 might be the D (5 bases). The CDR3 runs to 12 residues. Per the germline V gene, CDR1 is SQVTM and CDR2 is ANQGSEA. V was shortened by 3 bases and J by 5 bases, with 10 bases between the two germline ends. CDR3 sequence reads: CSVEGVRTEAFF. In DNA, the CDR3 is TGCAGCGTTGAGGGGGTAAGGACTGAAGCTTTCTTT.

The chain carries TRBV5-1 and TRBJ2-3; TRBD2 aligns across 10 bases. Looked up from germline, CDR1 is SGHRS and CDR2 is YFSETQ. After removal of 4 bases from V and 0 bases from J, the junction contained 5 bases not matched to a gene. The CDR3 covers 16 residues. CDR3 coding DNA: TGCGCCAGCAGCCCCCTACTAGCGGGGAGCACAGATACGCAGTATTTT. Translation gives CASSPLLAGSTDTQYF.